One and the same sample provided the 29 T cell receptor beta chains below, sequenced in a study of vaccination and CD4 T cells after COVID-19. These receptors have no identified antigens. Time point specified: late sampling 161 to 241 days after vaccination in a few convalescent patients. The treatment: 10-day PBMC culture with coronavirus spike peptide pools or control peptides (ViraFEST assay). Sequencing of cultured CD4+ T cell DNA used the Oncomine TCR Beta short-read assay. In TCRdb, the PCR reads were re-called with MiXCR into one record per CDR3 protein. Here the sample spans 20,000 to 25,000 distinct CDR3 sequences, roughly 46% being singletons. The sequencing used CD4+ T cells from blood, cultured in vitro, collected about 7 months after SARS-CoV-2 vaccination. These receptors all stem from a human donor who had recovered from COVID-19.

The chain combines TRBV6-5 with TRBJ2-3, with TRBD1 matching 9 bases. This CDR3 is built from 15 residues. Germline V lookup: CDR1 MNHEY, CDR2 SVGAGI. Trimming cost V 2 bases and J 5 bases; bases outside gene matches: 5. CDR3 in amino acids: CASSYPDRGLDTQYF. Here the CDR3 DNA reads TGTGCCAGCAGTTACCCGGACAGGGGCCTAGATACGCAGTATTTT.

This rearrangement joins TRBV20-1 to TRBJ2-5; TRBD2 matches at 7 bases. V lost 3 bases to trimming and J lost 6 bases; unmatched junction nucleotides: 13. CDR3 size: 15 residues. CDR1 and CDR2 from the germline V gene are DFQATT and SNEGSKA (reference sequence). DNA of the CDR3: TGCAGTGCTAGCTCCAGGACTAGGTTAGCCAAGACCCAGTACTTC. It encodes CSASSRTRLAKTQYF.

This clonotype was seen only once. V usage is TRBV7-2 and J usage is TRBJ1-3; no firm D call. Trimming left V 5 bases short and J 0 bases short, with 14 bases between. CDR1 and CDR2 (germline): SGHTA, FQGNSA. The CDR3 covers 16 residues. The CDR3 nucleotides are TGTGCCAGCAGCGTAATCCCGGGCGGCTCTGGAAACACCATATATTTT. Residues: CASSVIPGGSGNTIYF.

This chain uses TRBV5-8 with TRBJ2-1, with TRBD1 matching 10 bases. Losses at the gene ends were 0 bases for V and 8 bases for J; bases not matched to a gene: 5. This CDR3 spans 15 amino acids. CDR1 SGHTS and CDR2 YDEGEE come from the germline V gene. CDR3 loop: CASSLAPDRGHEQFF. In nucleotides, the CDR3 is TGTGCCAGCAGCTTGGCCCCCGACAGGGGGCATGAGCAGTTCTTC.

This clonotype is labeled as medium-sized. This sequence joins TRBV20-1 and TRBJ1-6; D may be TRBD1 (6 bases). The CDR3 extends over 14 amino acids. CDR1 is DFQATT, CDR2 SNEGSKA, per germline (reference sequence). The V and J ends lost 3 bases and 10 bases respectively, with 16 bases between them. CDR3 residues: CSARDTRGQSPLHF. The CDR3 nucleotides read TGCAGTGCTAGGGACACGCGGGGGCAGTCACCCCTCCACTTT.

V and J are TRBV6-2 or TRBV6-3 and TRBJ1-5; 8 bases agree with TRBD1. This CDR3 has 16 amino acids. Trimming cost V 7 bases and J 6 bases; bases outside gene matches: 14. Germline CDR1 MNHEY, CDR2 SVGEGT. The CDR3 nucleotides read TGTGCCAGCAATGACTACCAGGGGGCGCGAGGTCAGCCCCAGCATTTT. Translated: CASNDYQGARGQPQHF.

This clonotype was seen only a few times. The CDR3 protein is CSATRAGLGYTF. The DNA of the CDR3 is TGCAGTGCAACCAGGGCGGGATTGGGCTACACCTTC. The rearrangement joins TRBV20-1 to TRBJ1-2, with a possible D match to TRBD1 (5 bases). The CDR3 is made up of 12 amino acids. V lost 6 bases to trimming and J lost 8 bases, with 16 bases between them. Germline assignment: CDR1 DFQATT and CDR2 SNEGSKA (reference sequence).

This chain connects TRBV27 to TRBJ2-2, with 8 bases that match TRBD2. The germline CDR1 and CDR2 sequences are MNHEY and SMNVEV (reference sequence). The junction had 2 bases not matched to a gene; V was cut back by 2 bases and J by 6 bases. This CDR3 has 14 residues. In DNA, the CDR3 is TGTGCCAGCAGTTTACAAGCGGGAGCCGGGGAGCTGTTTTTT. Its protein is CASSLQAGAGELFF.

V usage is TRBV7-9 and J usage is TRBJ1-1, with no clear D. CDR3 length: 14 residues. Trimming shortened V by 3 bases and J by 4 bases, and 12 bases separated the two germline ends. Germline CDR1 and CDR2: SEHNR and FQNEAQ (reference sequence). The CDR3: CASSFWEEGTEAFF. CDR3 in DNA: TGTGCCAGCAGCTTCTGGGAGGAGGGCACTGAAGCTTTCTTT.

V and J are TRBV6-2 or TRBV6-3 and TRBJ2-7; TRBD1 matches 8 bases. V gave up 5 bases and J gave up 2 bases; unmatched junction bases: 5. CDR3 length: 14 amino acids. Germline lookup yields CDR1 MNHEY and CDR2 SVGEGT. CDR3 nucleotides: TGTGCCAGCAGTGGACAGGGTAGGACCTACGAGCAGTACTTC. Its translation is CASSGQGRTYEQYF.

This clonotype was detected a few times. V is TRBV7-9 and J is TRBJ1-6; TRBD1 aligns across 8 bases. The CDR3 totals 14 residues. In germline, CDR1 is SEHNR, CDR2 FQNEAQ (reference sequence). With 5 bases clipped from V and 9 bases from J, the junction kept 6 bases outside the gene matches. The CDR3 region has the DNA TGTGCCAGCAGCCCGACAGGGGTATTTTCACCCCTCCACTTT. Residues: CASSPTGVFSPLHF.

V is TRBV20-1 and J is TRBJ2-1; D uncertain. The CDR3 is 14 residues long. Germline CDR1 and CDR2: DFQATT and SNEGSKA (reference sequence). The V end lost 5 bases, the J end lost 1 base, and 12 bases lay between the germline ends. CDR3 nucleotides: TGCAGTGCTGCCGCCCTAGTTTCCTACAATGAGCAGTTCTTC. This codes for CSAAALVSYNEQFF.

The CDR3 sequence: CASSYQKDSYNSPLHF. CDR3 coding DNA: TGTGCCAGCAGTTATCAGAAGGACAGCTATAATTCACCCCTCCACTTT. The V call is TRBV6-5, the J call TRBJ1-6; tentatively, D is TRBD1 (6 bases). Germline loops: CDR1 MNHEY, CDR2 SVGAGI. V lost 3 bases, J lost 3 bases, and 12 bases lay in between. CDR3 length equals 16 residues.

The genes are TRBV12-3 or TRBV12-4 and TRBJ1-2, with unresolved D. This CDR3 has 16 residues. Trimming took off 4 bases at V and 3 bases at J, with 18 bases between the two ends. CDR3 sequence (DNA): TGTGCCAGCAGTTCGGGAGCCCCCCCGGGAGACTATGGCTACACCTTC. This sequence encodes CASSSGAPPGDYGYTF.

The rearrangement uses TRBV30 and TRBJ2-5; D is tentatively TRBD1 or TRBD2 (6 bases each). V was pared by 0 bases and J by 5 bases, with 7 bases between. This CDR3 is built from 12 residues. CDR1 is GTSNPN and CDR2 is SVGIG in the germline V gene (reference sequence). Here the CDR3 reads CAWSVGGETQYF. CDR3 nucleotide sequence: TGTGCCTGGAGTGTAGGGGGGGAGACCCAGTACTTC.

This clonotype was counted a few times. The chain couples TRBV11-3 to TRBJ1-6; D ambiguous. The germline CDR1 and CDR2 sequences are SGHNT and YENEEA. The CDR3 has 14 amino acids. The V and J ends lost 6 bases and 10 bases respectively, with 16 bases between them. CDR3 nucleotide sequence: TGTGCCAGCAGTGAGTCCCTGTGGGAGTCACCCCTCCACTTT. This gives the protein CASSESLWESPLHF.

The sample holds a few counts of this clonotype. The chain is built from TRBV6-1 and TRBJ2-1; 11 nucleotides line up with TRBD1. The CDR3 is 16 amino acids. V dropped 4 bases and J dropped 6; count of bases not matched to a gene: 8. Germline CDR1 and CDR2: MNHNS and SASEGT. In nucleotides, the CDR3 is TGTGCCAGCAGTGCGGAAGGGACAGGGGGATTCAATGAGCAGTTCTTC. It is translated as CASSAEGTGGFNEQFF.

The rearrangement links TRBV19 to TRBJ2-3, with TRBD1 as a possible D gene (7 bases). The CDR3 loop spans 14 amino acids. Germline V gene data show CDR1 as LNHDA and CDR2 as SQIVND (reference sequence). With 6 bases removed from V and 6 bases from J, the gap between germline ends came to 16 bases. The CDR3 region has the DNA TGTGCCAGTAGCCTCGCGGGACAGATTGATACGCAGTATTTT. This translates into CASSLAGQIDTQYF.

This chain uses TRBV7-9 with TRBJ2-5; no clear D. CDR1 SEHNR and CDR2 FQNEAQ come from the germline V gene (reference sequence). Trimming removed 1 base from V and 1 base from J, with 7 bases in between. The CDR3 loop spans 14 amino acids. CDR3 loop: CASSLGYSQETQYF. The DNA for the CDR3 is TGTGCCAGCAGCTTAGGTTACTCCCAAGAGACCCAGTACTTC.

The rearrangement links TRBV7-9 to TRBJ1-3; 8 bases map to TRBD1. CDR1 is SEHNR and CDR2 is FQNEAQ in the germline V gene (reference sequence). The V and J ends lost 5 bases and 6 bases, in that order; junction bases with no gene match: 15. The CDR3 loop spans 17 amino acids. CDR3 region: CASSHNAGTGRANTIYF. In DNA form, the CDR3 reads TGTGCCAGCAGCCATAACGCCGGGACAGGACGTGCAAACACCATATATTTT.

This clonotype turned up a few times. The gene calls are TRBV28 and TRBJ2-7, with D perhaps matching TRBD2 (6 bases). There are 12 residues in the CDR3. The V end lost 6 bases, the J end lost 0 bases, and 6 bases lay between the germline ends. The germline gives CDR1 MDHEN, CDR2 SYDVKM. In nucleotides, the CDR3 is TGTGCCAGCAGGACTAGCTCCTACGAGCAGTACTTC. Protein product: CASRTSSYEQYF.

The chain uses TRBV7-9 and TRBJ1-2, with a possible D match to TRBD1 (5 bases). Trimming took off 5 bases at V and 8 bases at J, with 9 bases between the two ends. Germline V lookup: CDR1 SEHNR, CDR2 FQNEAQ (reference sequence). The CDR3 contains 11 residues. CDR3 DNA sequence: TGTGCCAGCAGCCGGGGCGGGGGCTACACCTTC. Protein: CASSRGGGYTF.

The chain recombines TRBV7-9 with TRBJ2-1, with D unclear. V lost 8 bases and J lost 0, with 8 bases in between. The CDR3 is made up of 13 amino acids. Germline values: CDR1 SEHNR, CDR2 FQNEAQ (reference sequence). CDR3 coding DNA: TGTGCCAGCTTGGCGGACTCCTACAATGAGCAGTTCTTC. This sequence encodes CASLADSYNEQFF.

In its sample, this clonotype was seen a few times. The chain is built from TRBV6-1 and TRBJ1-2, with 9 nucleotides matching TRBD1. CDR3 length: 11 amino acids. The germline CDR1 and CDR2 sequences are MNHNS and SASEGT. The V segment lost 11 bases and the J segment 7 bases; nucleotides outside the gene matches: 5. The CDR3: CAGQGLSGYTF. In DNA, the CDR3 is TGTGCCGGACAGGGGCTTTCTGGCTACACCTTC.

The sample holds a few counts of this clonotype. This sequence joins TRBV5-1 and TRBJ1-6; D ambiguous. Trimming removed 0 bases from V and 8 bases from J, with 12 bases in between. Per the germline V gene, CDR1 is SGHRS and CDR2 is YFSETQ. The CDR3 has 15 residues. This CDR3 is CASSLGDPGDSPLHF. The CDR3, as DNA: TGCGCCAGCAGCTTGGGCGACCCTGGGGATTCACCCCTCCACTTT.

The V call is TRBV27, the J call TRBJ2-7; 8 positions match TRBD1. Per the germline V gene, CDR1 is MNHEY and CDR2 is SMNVEV (reference sequence). The V and J ends lost 5 bases and 4 bases, in that order; junction bases with no gene match: 16. The CDR3 loop spans 17 amino acids. CDR3 nucleotide sequence: TGTGCCAGCAGTCCCCCCCTACGCCGGGACAGGTTTTACGAGCAGTACTTC. Encoded protein: CASSPPLRRDRFYEQYF.

This chain uses TRBV14 with TRBJ1-2; D not certain. The CDR3 totals 12 residues. Trimming shortened V by 5 bases and J by 8 bases, and 12 bases separated the two germline ends. The germline V gene has CDR1 SGHDN and CDR2 FVKESK. The CDR3 region has the DNA TGTGCCAGCAGCTCACGGACTGGAGGCTACACCTTC. It yields the protein CASSSRTGGYTF.

The V call is TRBV20-1, the J call TRBJ1-2; maybe TRBD1 (5 bases). The CDR3 runs 15 residues. Trimming took 2 bases from V and 2 from J, leaving 15 bases between them. Germline V CDR1 and CDR2: DFQATT, SNEGSKA (reference sequence). This CDR3 is CSARRRDRGNYGYTF. CDR3 bases: TGCAGTGCTAGACGCCGGGACCGAGGCAACTATGGCTACACCTTC.

This clonotype is deemed medium-sized. The rearrangement uses TRBV27 and TRBJ1-1; the D gene is possibly TRBD1 (6 bases). The germline gives CDR1 MNHEY, CDR2 SMNVEV (reference sequence). The V gene lost 7 bases and the J gene lost 0 bases, with 12 bases spanning the gap. CDR3 length equals 14 residues. The CDR3 sequence is CASIGQTMNTEAFF. CDR3 coding DNA: TGTGCCAGCATTGGACAGACTATGAACACTGAAGCTTTCTTT.